This TCR beta chain was recorded in a study of cytomegalovirus exposure and HLA in healthy donors. Study-level results: Previous analysis showed most TCR beta V segments were productive about 87% or about 30% of the time. Accounts indicate the classifier identified cytomegalovirus status with strong specificity and sensitivity. A likely sequencing artifact accounted for one observed cluster of highly shared sequence variants. Excluded: some indistinguishable V segments such as TRBV6-2 and TRBV6-3.

CDR1 is LNHDA and CDR2 is SQIVND in the germline V gene (reference sequence). Trimming shortened V by 3 bases and J by 0 bases, and 6 bases separated the two germline ends. The CDR3 covers 14 residues. This clone was observed a few times. The target antigen is unknown. The PCR used 60 Vbeta and 13 Jbeta primers. Measured with immunoSEQ multiplex PCR; TCRdb has only the in-frame clones, and not every one. This table holds around 120,000 clones, 83% found once. V usage is TRBV19 and J usage is TRBJ2-1; D possibly corresponds to TRBD2 (6 bases). Input material: PBMCs. This clonotype was obtained from a girl under 10 years old in good health and CMV-seronegative. CDR3 sequence: CASSIGGSYNEQFF. The CDR3, as DNA: TGTGCCAGTAGTATCGGGGGCTCCTACAATGAGCAGTTCTTC.